This T cell receptor (beta chain) stems from a study of blood T cell repertoires in COVID-19. Study overall: The United States, Italy and Spain supplied acute and convalescent COVID-19 samples. T cells, B-cell-depleted T cells, or PBMCs provided the cDNA or gDNA that served as material.

Enrollment of patients from Seattle took place during active infection, with longitudinal follow-up. CDR3 size: 13 residues. CDR1 is MRHNA, CDR2 SNTAGT, per germline. Trimming pared 4 bases from V and 8 bases from J, leaving 11 bases between. The data were produced by immunoSEQ multiplex PCR, yet TCRdb's version contains in-frame clones alone and is incomplete. The table shows a few hundred thousand clones, with 80% to 90% occurring only once. The chain uses TRBV6-4 and TRBJ1-4, with a weak D call TRBD1 (5 bases). Sequenced material: peripheral blood. This TCR came from a woman in her 70s with COVID-19, enrolled during active disease. CDR3 bases: TGTGCCAGCAGTGGCAACGGGGGAGAAAAACTGTTTTTT. Encoded protein: CASSGNGGEKLFF.